The TCR beta chain described here comes from a study of tissue T cells after allogeneic stem cell transplantation. Clones were sequenced by immunoSEQ multiplex PCR, and TCRdb holds only the in-frame ones, with some missing. The top ten hold approximately 24% of the sample, which has about 2,300 clones, over 45% seen once. A single count supports this clone. Its antigen is currently unknown. Germline and genes: mouse. The missing CDR3 end, 1 residue past where the read stops, is filled in from the germline J gene. Specified time point: mouse harvest day 14 after allogeneic transplant. The graft held 10^6 splenic CD5+ T cells and 10^7 T-cell-depleted bone marrow cells. Study-level points and caveats: Across patients, clones rarely overlapped, yet motif clusters were shared tissue-specifically.

V was clipped by 2 bases and J by 0 bases, with 12 bases between them. The germline V gene encodes CDR1 KGHPV and CDR2 FQNQEV (reference sequence). The CDR3 consists of 16 residues. The clonotype comes from a female BALB/c mouse given C57BL/6 T cells with graft-versus-host disease after an allogeneic hematopoietic cell transplant. The chain is built from TRBV26 and TRBJ2-4, with D possibly called TRBD1 or TRBD2 (5 bases each). The specimen was gut tissue. The CDR3 spells CASSLGGSFSQNTLYF. Incomplete CDR3 DNA: TGTGCCAGCAGTCTGGGGGGATCCTTTAGTCAAAACACCTTGTAC.